The 15 T cell receptor beta chains presented below share a single source sample, sequenced in a study of shared clonotypes between healthy human individuals. Sequencing used immunoSEQ multiplex PCR; TCRdb keeps in-frame clones, though not all of them. Altogether about 680,000 clones are present, roughly nine tenths being singletons, with the ten largest covering 24%. As defined, naive CD8 cells were CD45RO-negative and positively selected for CCR7, with terminally differentiated effector memory CD45RA+ cells excluded. Sequenced input: naive CD8+ T cells sorted from blood. These receptor sequences come from a man aged 30 to 39 in good health.

The gene calls are TRBV4-3 and TRBJ2-7; possible D gene TRBD2, 6 bases. This CDR3 has 16 amino acids. CDR1 is LGHNA, CDR2 YSLEER, per germline. V lost 1 base and J 1 base, leaving 14 bases between the germline ends. CDR3 nucleotide sequence: TGCGCCAGCAGCCAAGGACGAGCGGGCGTATCCTACGAGCAGTACTTC. Translating it yields CASSQGRAGVSYEQYF.

With regard to this clone: Different DNA sequences within this sample yield the same CDR3. The V and J genes are TRBV6-5 and TRBJ2-7; 9 nucleotides line up with TRBD1. J was trimmed by 3 bases and V by 0 bases; bases with no gene match: 0. Looked up from germline, CDR1 is MNHEY and CDR2 is SVGAGI. The CDR3 has 14 residues. This CDR3 reads CASSYSTGGYEQYF. The CDR3 DNA reads TGTGCCAGCAGTTACTCGACAGGGGGCTACGAGCAGTACTTC.

V and J are TRBV4-1 and TRBJ2-7; D remains ambiguous. The CDR3 is 14 residues long. Trimming pared 4 bases from V and 0 bases from J, leaving 10 bases between. The germline V gene encodes CDR1 MGHRA and CDR2 YSYEKL. This CDR3 reads CASSPPTSSYEQYF. In DNA, the CDR3 is TGCGCCAGCAGCCCCCCCACCAGCTCCTACGAGCAGTACTTC.

The V gene is TRBV27, the J gene TRBJ2-6; D is unresolved. The CDR3 is 14 amino acids. Germline V gene lookup returns CDR1 MNHEY and CDR2 SMNVEV (reference sequence). Between the trimmed V and J ends, which lost 5 bases and 1 base, there was a span of 6 bases. DNA of the CDR3: TGTGCCAGCAGTGCCACATCTGGGGCCAACGTCCTGACTTTC. Translation gives CASSATSGANVLTF. Complete variable domain (other parts from reference TRBV27 and TRBJ2-6): EAQVTQNPRYLITVTGKKLTVTCSQNMNHEYMSWYRQDPGLGLRQIYYSMNVEVTDKGDVPEGYKVSRKEKRNFPLILESPSPNQTSLYFCASSATSGANVLTFGAGSRLTVL.

V gene TRBV2 combines with J gene TRBJ2-3, with 7 bases matching TRBD2. Germline V gene sequence: CDR1 SNHLY, CDR2 FYNNEI. The CDR3 covers 14 residues. V lost 5 bases and J lost 5; bases outside the gene matches: 7. The CDR3 loop is CASSIGGRRDTQYF. The CDR3 DNA follows: TGTGCCAGCAGTATTGGCGGGAGAAGAGATACGCAGTATTTT.

This chain uses TRBV27 with TRBJ2-1; D is possibly TRBD1 or TRBD2 (5 bases each). Germline V gene lookup returns CDR1 MNHEY and CDR2 SMNVEV (reference sequence). Trimming cost V 4 bases and J 8 bases, with 24 bases left between them. The CDR3 contains 17 residues. CDR3: CASSWTQTPAGWDEQFF. The CDR3 nucleotides are TGTGCCAGCAGTTGGACACAGACCCCCGCGGGTTGGGATGAGCAGTTCTTC.

This chain links TRBV29-1 with TRBJ2-1; D unclear. The CDR3 runs to 10 residues. V lost 6 bases and J 10 bases, leaving 10 bases between the germline ends. The germline gives CDR1 SQVTM, CDR2 ANQGSEA. The CDR3 region is CSVGSAEQFF. The CDR3, as DNA: TGCAGCGTCGGATCTGCGGAGCAGTTCTTC.

This chain connects TRBV7-9 to TRBJ1-1; possibly TRBD1 for D (5 bases). This CDR3 is built from 14 residues. Germline loops: CDR1 SEHNR, CDR2 FQNEAQ (reference sequence). The V and J ends lost 0 bases and 6 bases respectively, with 11 bases between them. In nucleotides, the CDR3 is TGTGCCAGCAGCTTAGCGGGGGGTCTCGCTGAAGCTTTCTTT. Its protein product is CASSLAGGLAEAFF.

The chain joins TRBV29-1 to TRBJ2-1; possibly TRBD1 for D (5 bases). The germline gives CDR1 SQVTM, CDR2 ANQGSEA. This CDR3 is built from 13 residues. V lost 7 bases to trimming and J lost 6 bases, with 16 bases between them. The CDR3 loop reads CSAKTGQGNEQFF. The CDR3 coding sequence is TGCAGCGCTAAAACCGGGCAGGGCAATGAGCAGTTCTTC.

The gene calls are TRBV29-1 and TRBJ2-7; possibly TRBD2 for D (5 bases). The length of the CDR3 is 14 residues. V lost 5 bases to trimming and J lost 4 bases, with 18 bases between them. Germline CDR1 and CDR2: SQVTM and ANQGSEA. CDR3 region: CSVSLSGRGYEQYF. CDR3 nucleotide sequence: TGCAGCGTTTCCCTATCCGGACGAGGGTACGAGCAGTACTTC.

V usage is TRBV4-2 and J usage is TRBJ1-6; D remains ambiguous. The length of the CDR3 is 15 residues. Germline lookup yields CDR1 LGHNA and CDR2 YNFKEQ. V shed 0 bases and J shed 7 bases, with 10 bases lying between them. CDR3 in DNA: TGTGCCAGCAGCCAAGAGTGGTCGGGGAATTCACCCCTCCACTTT. This sequence encodes CASSQEWSGNSPLHF.

This chain joins TRBV25-1 and TRBJ2-2; TRBD2 agrees at 10 bases. V shed 0 bases and J 9 bases; nucleotides not matched to a gene: 13. This CDR3 comprises 18 residues. Germline V gives CDR1 MGHDK, CDR2 SYGVNS. The CDR3 region is CASSEYIQTSGPPRELFF. CDR3 nucleotides: TGTGCCAGCAGTGAATATATTCAGACTAGCGGGCCTCCTAGGGAGCTGTTTTTT.

The chain combines TRBV28 with TRBJ2-2, with 8 bases that match TRBD2. This CDR3 has 16 residues. Per germline, CDR1 MDHEN and CDR2 SYDVKM. V dropped 11 bases and J dropped 6; count of bases not matched to a gene: 17. Here the CDR3 DNA reads TGTGCCTCAATAAAGGGCGGGAGGATTGGTGCCGGGGAGCTGTTTTTT. It codes for CASIKGGRIGAGELFF.

This clone was detected once. This chain uses TRBV30 with TRBJ2-1, with 10 bases identical to TRBD2. Germline CDR1 GTSNPN, CDR2 SVGIG (reference sequence). J gave up 10 bases and V 4 bases, and 7 bases lay outside the gene matches. There are 13 residues in the CDR3. In DNA, the CDR3 is TGTGCCTGGACTAGCGGGAGTTCGGACGAGCAGTTCTTC. Translation: CAWTSGSSDEQFF.

This clone appeared once. The CDR3 DNA is TGTGCCAGCATTAGCGGGAGGGCCCATGAGACCCAGTACTTC. It translates to CASISGRAHETQYF. The rearrangement joins TRBV25-1 to TRBJ2-5; TRBD2 matches 11 bases. Trimming removed 7 bases from V and 5 bases from J; junction bases left unmatched: 6. Germline V gene sequence: CDR1 MGHDK, CDR2 SYGVNS. The CDR3 is 14 residues long.